These T cell receptor beta chains were read from a single sample in a study of CD8 T cells in ankylosing spondylitis. One entry per CDR3 protein, called by TCRdb with MiXCR from the 5' RACE reads. The table includes about 440,000 distinct CDR3 sequences, roughly 15% detected once. The sequenced sample was blood, either unsorted or a sorted T cell fraction (not recorded which). The origin of the receptors is a male donor with ankylosing spondylitis. CDR3s include the opening cysteine and the closing phenylalanine or tryptophan. The order of the fields is J gene, clone size, V gene, D gene, CDR3 DNA, CDR3 protein. D genes are given only for firm matches. Clone size, where shown, is once, few, many, or a class for clones that have expanded.

j_gene: TRBJ2-7; abundance: .; v_gene: TRBV7-6; d_gene: .; CDR3nt: TGTGCCAGCAGCCCGCCATGGGGCGAGCAGTACTTC; CDR3aa: CASSPPWGEQYF
j_gene: TRBJ1-5; abundance: few; v_gene: TRBV12-3/TRBV12-4; d_gene: TRBD1; CDR3nt: TGTGCCAGCAGTAAAGGGACAGGCGATAATCAGCCCCAGCATTTT; CDR3aa: CASSKGTGDNQPQHF
j_gene: TRBJ1-2; abundance: few; v_gene: TRBV5-1; d_gene: .; CDR3nt: TGCGCCAGCAGATATCGGGACACCTTTAACTATGGCTACACCTTC; CDR3aa: CASRYRDTFNYGYTF
j_gene: TRBJ1-1; abundance: .; v_gene: TRBV5-6; d_gene: TRBD1; CDR3nt: TGTGCCAGCAGCCTGACAGGGAGTGGGTCTGAAGCTTTCTTT; CDR3aa: CASSLTGSGSEAFF
j_gene: TRBJ1-5; abundance: .; v_gene: TRBV19; d_gene: .; CDR3nt: TGTGCCAGTAGTATGGTGGGGGGAGCAGACTATCAGCCCCAGCATTTT; CDR3aa: CASSMVGGADYQPQHF
j_gene: TRBJ2-2; abundance: few; v_gene: TRBV5-6; d_gene: .; CDR3nt: TGTGCCAGCAGCTTGGTCGGCAGGGAGAGCACCGGGGAGCTGTTTTTT; CDR3aa: CASSLVGRESTGELFF
j_gene: TRBJ1-5; abundance: .; v_gene: TRBV19; d_gene: .; CDR3nt: TGTGCCAGTAGTATTGGGCAGACCAATCAGCCCCAGCATTTT; CDR3aa: CASSIGQTNQPQHF
j_gene: TRBJ2-3; abundance: .; v_gene: TRBV12-3/TRBV12-4; d_gene: .; CDR3nt: TGTGCCAGCAGTCCAAACAGGGCAAATACGCAGTATTTT; CDR3aa: CASSPNRANTQYF
j_gene: TRBJ1-1; abundance: .; v_gene: TRBV20-1; d_gene: .; CDR3nt: TGCAGTGCTAGTCCGCCCCGGACAGTGAACACTGAAGCTTTCTTT; CDR3aa: CSASPPRTVNTEAFF
j_gene: TRBJ2-1; abundance: .; v_gene: TRBV29-1; d_gene: TRBD1; CDR3nt: TGCAGCGCAGGGGGACAGGGCTCCTACAATGAGCAGTTCTTC; CDR3aa: CSAGGQGSYNEQFF
j_gene: TRBJ2-1; abundance: few; v_gene: TRBV5-1; d_gene: TRBD2; CDR3nt: TGCGCCAGCAGCCCGAGGACTAGCGGGAGTAGTGTTGAGCAGTTCTTC; CDR3aa: CASSPRTSGSSVEQFF
j_gene: TRBJ2-3; abundance: .; v_gene: TRBV20-1; d_gene: TRBD2; CDR3nt: TGCAGTGCTAGACCTTCCATGACTAGCGGGGGGATCACAGATACGCAGTATTTT; CDR3aa: CSARPSMTSGGITDTQYF
j_gene: TRBJ1-5; abundance: .; v_gene: TRBV6-5; d_gene: .; CDR3nt: TGTGCCAGCAGTTACACACGCAATCAGCCCCAGCATTTT; CDR3aa: CASSYTRNQPQHF
j_gene: TRBJ1-4; abundance: .; v_gene: TRBV7-9; d_gene: .; CDR3nt: TGTGCCAGCAGCCAAGGATTTGCAACTAATGAAAAACTGTTTTTT; CDR3aa: CASSQGFATNEKLFF
j_gene: TRBJ2-1; abundance: few; v_gene: TRBV20-1; d_gene: .; CDR3nt: TGCAGTGTTCTACAGAGCGATTCCTACAATGAGCAGTTCTTC; CDR3aa: CSVLQSDSYNEQFF
j_gene: TRBJ2-2; abundance: .; v_gene: TRBV5-1; d_gene: TRBD2; CDR3nt: TGCGCCAGCAGCAGGGGAGGGGACGCCGGGGAGCTGTTTTTT; CDR3aa: CASSRGGDAGELFF
j_gene: TRBJ2-5; abundance: .; v_gene: TRBV6-1; d_gene: .; CDR3nt: TGTGCCAGCAGTCGGCCCCGGGGGGCCGTCCAAGAGACCCAGTACTTC; CDR3aa: CASSRPRGAVQETQYF
j_gene: TRBJ1-4; abundance: .; v_gene: TRBV6-5; d_gene: .; CDR3nt: TGTGCCAGCAGTTACCAGGTTAATGAAAAACTGTTTTTT; CDR3aa: CASSYQVNEKLFF
j_gene: TRBJ2-7; abundance: few; v_gene: TRBV6-2/TRBV6-3; d_gene: .; CDR3nt: TGTGCCAGCAGTTACGGGTTTTCCTACGAGCAGTACTTC; CDR3aa: CASSYGFSYEQYF
j_gene: TRBJ2-7; abundance: .; v_gene: TRBV5-1; d_gene: .; CDR3nt: TGCGCCAGCAGCTTGGCCGACGGATTATGGATGTCAGGCCACCCCTACGAGCAGTACTTC; CDR3aa: CASSLADGLWMSGHPYEQYF
j_gene: TRBJ2-7; abundance: few; v_gene: TRBV2; d_gene: .; CDR3nt: TGTGCCAGCAGTGCGACAATTTTCGGGACAAGCTACGAGCAGTACTTC; CDR3aa: CASSATIFGTSYEQYF
j_gene: TRBJ1-2; abundance: .; v_gene: TRBV9; d_gene: TRBD1; CDR3nt: TGTGCCAGCAGCACCCTAGACAGGGGAAACTATGGCTACACCTTC; CDR3aa: CASSTLDRGNYGYTF
j_gene: TRBJ2-1; abundance: few; v_gene: TRBV7-8; d_gene: TRBD2; CDR3nt: TGTGCCAGCGCGGGGGGCCAACTCATCTCCTACAATGAGCAGTTCTTC; CDR3aa: CASAGGQLISYNEQFF
j_gene: TRBJ2-3; abundance: many; v_gene: TRBV7-2; d_gene: TRBD2; CDR3nt: TGTGCCAGCAGCTTTGTAGCGGGAGACGGTACGCAGTATTTT; CDR3aa: CASSFVAGDGTQYF
j_gene: TRBJ1-1; abundance: few; v_gene: TRBV6-5; d_gene: .; CDR3nt: TGTGCCAGCAGTTACGATGGGCAGGGGAACACTGAAGCTTTCTTT; CDR3aa: CASSYDGQGNTEAFF
j_gene: TRBJ2-3; abundance: many; v_gene: TRBV14; d_gene: TRBD2; CDR3nt: TGTGCCAGCAGCAGAAGACTAGCGGGGGCGGGAGATACGCAGTATTTT; CDR3aa: CASSRRLAGAGDTQYF
j_gene: TRBJ2-1; abundance: .; v_gene: TRBV5-1; d_gene: .; CDR3nt: TGCGCCAGCAGCCGCATCGGAGGGAACAATGAGCAGTTCTTC; CDR3aa: CASSRIGGNNEQFF
j_gene: TRBJ2-3; abundance: .; v_gene: TRBV28; d_gene: TRBD1; CDR3nt: TGTGCCAGCAGTTTAGTGGGACAGGGCACAGATACGCAGTATTTT; CDR3aa: CASSLVGQGTDTQYF